These 21 T cell receptor beta chains were all obtained from the same sample, sequenced in a study of blood T cell repertoires in COVID-19. Clones were sequenced by immunoSEQ multiplex PCR, and TCRdb holds only the in-frame ones, with some missing. The sample includes approximately 89,000 clones, around 80% of them seen just once. Material: peripheral blood. These receptors came from a human donor in a cohort sampled during active COVID-19.

This clone was picked up a small number of times. The chain recombines TRBV18 with TRBJ2-2; 7 bases agree with TRBD2. Losses at the gene ends were 0 bases for V and 7 bases for J; bases not matched to a gene: 11. In germline, CDR1 is KGHSH, CDR2 LQKENI. The CDR3 totals 17 residues. CDR3 bases: TGTGCCAGCTCACCACCACTAGCGTCAAGGCTGAGCGGGGAGCTGTTTTTT. This gives the protein CASSPPLASRLSGELFF. The entire variable domain, with the rest obtained from reference TRBV18 and TRBJ2-2, is as follows: NAGVMQNPRHLVRRRGQEARLRCSPMKGHSHVYWYRQLPEEGLKFMVYLQKENIIDESGMPKERFSAEFPKEGPSILRIQQVVRGDSAAYFCASSPPLASRLSGELFFGEGSRLTVL.

V is TRBV21-1 and J is TRBJ1-5. TRBV21-1 corresponds to a pseudogene. This CDR3 has 17 amino acids. CDR3 sequence reads: CASSKGGAGYSNQPQHF. The DNA of the CDR3 is TGTGCCAGCAGCAAAGGAGGCGCGGGGTATAGCAATCAGCCCCAGCATTTT.

The chain carries TRBV6-5 and TRBJ1-6, with D unclear. V was pared by 0 bases and J by 9 bases, with 15 bases between. CDR1 MNHEY and CDR2 SVGAGI come from the germline V gene. This CDR3 is built from 16 residues. DNA for the CDR3: TGTGCCAGCAGTTACTCGATCTCCAATCGAGGTTCACCCCTCCACTTT. It is translated as CASSYSISNRGSPLHF.

The V call is TRBV5-1, the J call TRBJ2-5; 7 bases align to TRBD1. After removal of 1 base from V and 4 bases from J, the junction contained 4 bases not matched to a gene. The germline V gene encodes CDR1 SGHRS and CDR2 YFSETQ. This CDR3 spans 14 amino acids. Here the CDR3 DNA reads TGCGCCAGCAGCTTGAGGGACAGTCCAGAGACCCAGTACTTC. Translating it yields CASSLRDSPETQYF.

The chain combines TRBV4-2 with TRBJ2-2; TRBD2 matches at 9 bases. V trimming: 2 bases; J trimming: 4 bases; junction bases outside the gene matches: 8. Germline-derived CDR1 and CDR2 are LGHNA and YNFKEQ. This CDR3 region has 17 residues. CDR3 coding DNA: TGTGCCAGCAGCCAATTCAAAGGGACTAGCCCCACCGGGGAGCTGTTTTTT. It translates to CASSQFKGTSPTGELFF.

V is TRBV11-2 and J is TRBJ2-7; possibly TRBD2 for D (5 bases). This CDR3 is 14 amino acids long. Germline lookup yields CDR1 SGHAT and CDR2 FQNNGV. The V and J ends lost 1 base and 3 bases respectively, with 10 bases between them. The chain's CDR3 is CASSLGGWSYEQYF. DNA of the CDR3: TGTGCCAGCAGCTTAGGAGGGTGGAGCTACGAGCAGTACTTC.

This rearrangement joins TRBV5-1 to TRBJ1-2, with 7 bases matching TRBD1. This CDR3 is 11 amino acids long. V trimming: 7 bases; J trimming: 8 bases; junction bases outside the gene matches: 5. Germline loops: CDR1 SGHRS, CDR2 YFSETQ. This chain's CDR3 is CASRDSRGYTF. In DNA form, the CDR3 reads TGCGCCAGCCGGGACAGCCGAGGCTACACCTTC. The whole variable domain, remainder taken from reference TRBV5-1 and TRBJ1-2, is KAGVTQTPRYLIKTRGQQVTLSCSPISGHRSVSWYQQTPGQGLQFLFEYFSETQRNKGNFPGRFSGRQFSNSRSEMNVSTLELGDSALYLCASRDSRGYTFGSGTRLTVV.

The J gene is TRBJ2-5, the V gene TRBV28; 10 nucleotides line up with TRBD1. The CDR3 has 16 residues. Germline V gene data show CDR1 as MDHEN and CDR2 as SYDVKM. With V trimmed by 6 bases and J by 5 bases, 12 bases remained unmatched. CDR3 in amino acids: CASRATGTGAWETQYF. CDR3 in DNA: TGTGCCAGCAGAGCAACCGGGACAGGGGCCTGGGAGACCCAGTACTTC.

This chain uses TRBV3-1 (or the pseudogene TRBV3-2) with TRBJ2-5; 12 bases map to TRBD2. The CDR3 extends over 15 amino acids. Germline V gene lookup returns CDR1 LGHDT and CDR2 YNNKEL (reference sequence). Trimming cost V 6 bases and J 5 bases; bases outside gene matches: 7. CDR3 bases: TGTGCCAGCAGTAGGACTAGCGGGGTCCTGGAGACCCAGTACTTC. Protein product: CASSRTSGVLETQYF.

This sequence joins TRBV3-1 (or the pseudogene TRBV3-2) and TRBJ1-3; TRBD1 is a possible D gene (5 bases). The V and J ends lost 1 base and 2 bases respectively, with 9 bases between them. Germline V gene lookup returns CDR1 LGHDT and CDR2 YNNKEL (reference sequence). This CDR3 is built from 15 residues. In DNA, the CDR3 is TGTGCCAGCAGCCAAGGATCCAGGGCTGGAAACACCATATATTTT. Translated, it gives CASSQGSRAGNTIYF.

The chain has TRBV2 and TRBJ1-1, with D possibly being TRBD1 (6 bases). The length of the CDR3 is 15 residues. V lost 0 bases to trimming and J lost 2 bases, with 10 bases between them. Germline V gene data show CDR1 as SNHLY and CDR2 as FYNNEI. The CDR3 region is CASSEATGLNTEAFF. CDR3 nucleotides: TGTGCCAGCAGTGAAGCGACAGGCCTAAACACTGAAGCTTTCTTT.

V gene TRBV2 combines with J gene TRBJ2-7; 15 bases fit TRBD2. V shed 6 bases, J shed 5 bases, and the junction held 2 bases outside the gene matches. The CDR3 is 14 residues long. Germline V gene data show CDR1 as SNHLY and CDR2 as FYNNEI. The CDR3 reads CASRGTSGRNEQYF. In DNA, the CDR3 is TGTGCCAGCAGGGGGACTAGCGGGAGGAACGAGCAGTACTTC.

In regard to this clone: The same CDR3 can be traced to other DNA sequences in this sample. This chain joins TRBV18 and TRBJ2-7; D is possibly TRBD1 (5 bases). Trimming removed 2 bases at V and 2 bases at J, with 7 bases between. This CDR3 contains 13 residues. Germline V gene lookup returns CDR1 KGHSH and CDR2 LQKENI. CDR3 nucleotide sequence: TGTGCCAGCTCACCAAGGGGTACCTACGAGCAGTACTTC. This translates into CASSPRGTYEQYF.

This chain connects TRBV7-2 to TRBJ1-5, with D possibly TRBD1 on 5 matching bases. Germline CDR1 and CDR2: SGHTA and FQGNSA. V dropped 2 bases and J dropped 5 bases, with 7 bases sitting between them. This CDR3 has 13 residues. CDR3 loop: CASSLLGDQPQHF. In DNA, the CDR3 is TGTGCCAGCAGCTTACTAGGGGATCAGCCCCAGCATTTT.

DNA for the CDR3: TGCGCCAGCAGTGGCGGGACGACCACCGGGGAGCTGTTTTTT. Encoded protein: CASSGGTTTGELFF. The chain recombines TRBV10-1 with TRBJ2-2, with a weak D call TRBD2 (6 bases). The ends were cut back, 4 bases at V and 4 bases at J, with 10 bases in the middle. The CDR3 runs to 14 residues. CDR1 is WNHNN, CDR2 SYGVQD, per germline (reference sequence).

The chain recombines TRBV2 with TRBJ2-2; TRBD1 might be the D (6 bases). This CDR3 has 14 amino acids. The ends were cut back, 8 bases at V and 2 bases at J, with 12 bases in the middle. CDR1 is SNHLY and CDR2 is FYNNEI in the germline V gene. CDR3 amino acids: CASGRDTNTGELFF. CDR3 nucleotides: TGTGCCAGCGGCCGGGACACCAACACCGGGGAGCTGTTTTTT. Together with reference TRBV2 and TRBJ2-2, the CDR3 gives the full variable domain: EPEVTQTPSHQVTQMGQEVILRCVPISNHLYFYWYRQILGQKVEFLVSFYNNEISEKSEIFDDQFSVERPDGSNFTLKIRSTKLEDSAMYFCASGRDTNTGELFFGEGSRLTVL.

The rearrangement uses TRBV18 and TRBJ1-1, with a possible D match to TRBD1 (6 bases). The CDR3 length is 15 residues. The V gene lost 4 bases and the J gene lost 2 bases, with 14 bases spanning the gap. Looked up from germline, CDR1 is KGHSH and CDR2 is LQKENI. The chain's CDR3 is CASSLFRDTNTEAFF. DNA for the CDR3: TGTGCCAGCTCACTCTTCCGGGACACCAACACTGAAGCTTTCTTT. The entire variable domain, with the rest obtained from reference TRBV18 and TRBJ1-1, is as follows: NAGVMQNPRHLVRRRGQEARLRCSPMKGHSHVYWYRQLPEEGLKFMVYLQKENIIDESGMPKERFSAEFPKEGPSILRIQQVVRGDSAAYFCASSLFRDTNTEAFFGQGTRLTVV.

The chain joins TRBV6-6 to TRBJ1-3, with D hard to call. V was clipped by 6 bases and J by 1 base, with 13 bases between them. The CDR3 extends over 15 amino acids. Per germline, CDR1 MNHNY and CDR2 SVGAGI (reference sequence). The CDR3 reads CASSQSQFSGNTIYF. CDR3 nucleotide sequence: TGTGCCAGCAGCCAATCCCAGTTTTCTGGAAACACCATATATTTT.

The rearrangement links TRBV4-1 to TRBJ2-7, with 7 bases identical to TRBD1. The CDR3 extends over 14 amino acids. The junction had 4 bases not matched to a gene; V was cut back by 5 bases and J by 0 bases. From germline, CDR1 is MGHRA and CDR2 YSYEKL. The CDR3 loop is CASSTRDSSYEQYF. The CDR3 bases are TGCGCCAGCAGCACCCGGGACAGCTCCTACGAGCAGTACTTC.

This clone was seen once. J is TRBJ1-1 and V is TRBV5-1; a weak D match, TRBD1 (5 bases). This CDR3 contains 15 residues. V shed 0 bases and J shed 1 base, with 10 bases lying between them. CDR1 SGHRS and CDR2 YFSETQ come from the germline V gene. CDR3 nucleotide sequence: TGCGCCAGCAGCTTGGGGGCCCAGGGGAACACTGAAGCTTTCTTT. Translating it yields CASSLGAQGNTEAFF.

The chain employs TRBV7-9 and TRBJ1-4; D might be TRBD1 (6 bases). Germline CDR1 SEHNR, CDR2 FQNEAQ (reference sequence). The length of the CDR3 is 12 residues. V dropped 1 base and J dropped 17 bases, with 14 bases sitting between them. Written as DNA, the CDR3 is TGTGCCAGCAGCTTAGACGGCACAGGGCGCTTTTTT. Amino acids: CASSLDGTGRFF.